These 28 T cell receptor beta chains were sequenced from one sample in a study of PD-L1 blockade in urothelial cancer. Libraries were prepared by immunoSEQ multiplex PCR; TCRdb keeps only in-frame clonotypes and omits some of them. Of 45,000 to 50,000 clones in the sample, 75% to 85% are singletons; the top ten hold under 11%. Time point of the sample: pretreatment peripheral blood. The sample consisted of PBMCs, taken around atezolizumab (anti-PD-L1) treatment. These receptors came from a man in his 70s with urothelial cancer.

The V and J genes are TRBV5-1 and TRBJ1-4; 8 bases are a match to TRBD1. The CDR3 runs 15 residues. Germline-derived CDR1 and CDR2 are SGHRS and YFSETQ. V shed 4 bases and J 8 bases; nucleotides not matched to a gene: 10. CDR3 in amino acids: CASSAGETGDEKLFF. CDR3 sequence (DNA): TGCGCCAGCAGCGCCGGAGAGACAGGGGACGAAAAACTGTTTTTT.

In this sample, this clone turned up a few times. This rearrangement joins TRBV4-1 to TRBJ2-7; D remains unclear. Germline V lookup: CDR1 MGHRA, CDR2 YSYEKL. This CDR3 contains 15 residues. The germline V and J ends were trimmed by 0 bases and 2 bases, with 11 bases remaining between them. CDR3: CASSQDVGYPYEQYF. CDR3 DNA: TGCGCCAGCAGCCAAGATGTCGGGTACCCCTACGAGCAGTACTTC.

The chain joins TRBV19 to TRBJ2-1; D unresolved. The CDR3 consists of 17 residues. In germline, CDR1 is LNHDA, CDR2 SQIVND (reference sequence). V shed 6 bases and J shed 0 bases, with 18 bases lying between them. The CDR3 protein is CASSPPGLASSYNEQFF. Here the CDR3 DNA reads TGTGCCAGTAGCCCCCCTGGCCTCGCCAGCTCCTACAATGAGCAGTTCTTC.

This clone was recorded once. This chain uses TRBV10-3 with TRBJ2-3; possible D gene TRBD1, 5 bases. V lost 10 bases and J lost 2, with 13 bases in between. The V gene's germline CDR1 is ENHRY and CDR2 SYGVKD. This CDR3 has 13 amino acids. The CDR3 is CATLTDPTDTQYF. CDR3 in DNA: TGTGCCACTTTGACAGACCCCACAGATACGCAGTATTTT.

This clone has only a few counts. V is TRBV5-1 and J is TRBJ2-1; 15 nucleotides align to TRBD2. CDR1 and CDR2 from the germline V gene are SGHRS and YFSETQ. V lost 3 bases, J lost 7 bases, and 11 bases stayed unmatched. This CDR3 has 18 residues. The DNA of the CDR3 is TGCGCCAGCAGCTCTGTTGGACTAGCGGGAGGGCCTTTTAATGAGCAGTTCTTC. Translated: CASSSVGLAGGPFNEQFF.

The chain combines TRBV4-1 with TRBJ2-3, with 13 bases that match TRBD2. V shed 4 bases, J shed 5 bases, and the junction held 6 bases outside the gene matches. This CDR3 has 16 amino acids. Germline V gives CDR1 MGHRA, CDR2 YSYEKL. The CDR3 loop is CASSRGLAGAQDTQYF. CDR3 coding DNA: TGCGCCAGCAGCCGCGGACTAGCGGGAGCTCAAGATACGCAGTATTTT.

This chain links TRBV19 with TRBJ2-3, with TRBD2 matching 11 bases. J was trimmed by 1 base and V by 5 bases; bases with no gene match: 2. CDR1 is LNHDA and CDR2 is SQIVND in the germline V gene (reference sequence). This CDR3 has 15 amino acids. In DNA, the CDR3 is TGTGCCAGTAGTTTACTAGCGGGGGGCACAGATACGCAGTATTTT. This encodes CASSLLAGGTDTQYF. Looking up the rest from reference TRBV19 and TRBJ2-3 gives the full variable domain: DGGITQSPKYLFRKEGQNVTLSCEQNLNHDAMYWYRQDPGQGLRLIYYSQIVNDFQKGDIAEGYSVSREKKESFPLTVTSAQKNPTAFYLCASSLLAGGTDTQYFGPGTRLTVL.

This clone was seen a handful of times. The V gene is TRBV6-5, the J gene TRBJ2-7; 11 bases agree with TRBD2. The CDR3 spans 14 residues. V was clipped by 8 bases and J by 3 bases; unmatched bases: 6. Germline V gene data show CDR1 as MNHEY and CDR2 as SVGAGI. CDR3 protein: CASGSTSGSYEQYF. The CDR3 DNA sequence: TGTGCCAGCGGAAGCACTAGCGGGAGCTACGAGCAGTACTTC.

This sequence joins TRBV7-9 and TRBJ1-2; D is perhaps TRBD1 (6 bases). Trimming took off 5 bases at V and 4 bases at J, with 17 bases between the two ends. Germline values: CDR1 SEHNR, CDR2 FQNEAQ (reference sequence). The CDR3 is 15 residues long. CDR3 sequence reads: CASSREAGAGYGYTF. The CDR3 DNA reads as TGTGCCAGCAGCCGCGAGGCAGGGGCCGGCTATGGCTACACCTTC.

J is TRBJ2-3 and V is TRBV6-5; D gene unclear. The CDR3 runs 13 residues. Germline loops: CDR1 MNHEY, CDR2 SVGAGI. Deletions cut 2 bases from V and 1 base from J, with 4 bases between. CDR3 loop: CASSYQGTDTQYF. The CDR3 nucleotides are TGTGCCAGCAGTTACCAGGGCACAGATACGCAGTATTTT.

This rearrangement joins TRBV18 to TRBJ2-7; 8 nucleotides align to TRBD1. Germline CDR1 KGHSH, CDR2 LQKENI. The CDR3 totals 13 residues. The junction had 6 bases not matched to a gene; V was cut back by 7 bases and J by 4 bases. The CDR3 DNA follows: TGTGCCAGCTACGCGACAGGGGCTTACGAGCAGTACTTC. As protein: CASYATGAYEQYF.

CDR3 sequence: CASSLVGEAAGYTF. DNA of the CDR3: TGTGCCAGCAGTTTGGTAGGGGAGGCCGCTGGCTACACCTTC. This rearrangement joins TRBV28 to TRBJ1-2, with a weak D call TRBD1 (5 bases). The CDR3 has 14 amino acids. The V end lost 3 bases, the J end lost 7 bases, and 15 bases lay between the germline ends. Germline V lookup: CDR1 MDHEN, CDR2 SYDVKM.

The chain combines TRBV6-6 with TRBJ2-1, with 7 nucleotides matching TRBD2. J was trimmed by 10 bases and V by 10 bases; bases with no gene match: 10. Looked up from germline, CDR1 is MNHNY and CDR2 is SVGAGI (reference sequence). This CDR3 has 12 amino acids. CDR3 sequence reads: CAISRGEEEQFF. The CDR3, as DNA: TGTGCCATCTCCCGGGGGGAGGAAGAGCAGTTCTTC.

V usage is TRBV6-4 and J usage is TRBJ2-2, with 7 bases lining up with TRBD1. Germline loops: CDR1 MRHNA, CDR2 SNTAGT. J lost 0 bases, V lost 8 bases, and 3 bases had no gene match. The CDR3 loop spans 14 amino acids. The CDR3 sequence is CASGTAANTGELFF. The CDR3 nucleotides are TGTGCCAGCGGGACAGCCGCGAACACCGGGGAGCTGTTTTTT.

The chain recombines TRBV5-6 with TRBJ2-7; TRBD2 matches at 12 bases. The junction had 9 bases not matched to a gene; V was cut back by 1 base and J by 4 bases. CDR3 length: 17 amino acids. Per germline, CDR1 SGHDT and CDR2 YYEEEE. CDR3 sequence reads: CASSLLGLAGGLYEQYF. CDR3 nucleotide sequence: TGTGCCAGCAGCTTGTTAGGGCTAGCGGGAGGGTTATACGAGCAGTACTTC.

The table lists this clone with a count of one. The chain is built from TRBV2 and TRBJ1-2, with D perhaps matching TRBD1 (5 bases). V was pared by 0 bases and J by 4 bases, with 12 bases between. The germline gives CDR1 SNHLY, CDR2 FYNNEI. CDR3 length: 15 residues. The CDR3 loop reads CASSEAGGASYGYTF. The CDR3 DNA reads as TGTGCCAGCAGTGAAGCTGGAGGGGCGAGCTATGGCTACACCTTC.

This clone has just a few counts. The chain links TRBV7-3 to TRBJ2-1, with D maybe TRBD1 (5 bases). Germline assignment: CDR1 SGHTA and CDR2 FQGTGA. The CDR3 is 14 amino acids. Trimming shortened V by 0 bases and J by 9 bases, and 12 bases separated the two germline ends. The CDR3 DNA follows: TGTGCCAGCAGCTTAACTGGACCTCAGGGTGAGCAGTTCTTC. This translates into CASSLTGPQGEQFF.

The chain combines TRBV5-1 with TRBJ2-1; 10 bases fit TRBD1. V shed 3 bases, J shed 9 bases, and the junction held 0 bases outside the gene matches. CDR3 length: 12 amino acids. CDR1 SGHRS and CDR2 YFSETQ come from the germline V gene. Here the CDR3 DNA reads TGCGCCAGCAGCTGGACAGGGGGTGAGCAGTTCTTC. Protein product: CASSWTGGEQFF.

The chain has TRBV21-1 and TRBJ1-5; the table names TRBD1, a call not compared with the DNA. TRBV21-1 is described as a pseudogene. The CDR3 is 18 residues long. The DNA of the CDR3 is TGTGCCAGCAGCAACAGGGACAGGGCTGAATGTAGCAATCAGCCCCAGCATTTT. Translating it yields CASSNRDRAECSNQPQHF.

This clone was recorded once. The chain recombines TRBV5-4 with TRBJ2-2; TRBD2 matches 9 bases. The CDR3 is 16 residues long. Germline loops: CDR1 SGHNT, CDR2 YYREEE (reference sequence). V shed 4 bases, J shed 5 bases, and the junction held 9 bases outside the gene matches. DNA for the CDR3: TGTGCCAGCAGCGCCGGGACTAGCCGCGAGACCGGGGAGCTGTTTTTT. Translation: CASSAGTSRETGELFF.

The rearrangement uses TRBV21-1 and TRBJ2-7; TRBD1, the table's D call, lacks a check against the DNA. TRBV21-1 is shown as a pseudogene. This CDR3 contains 16 residues. In DNA, the CDR3 is TGTGCCAGCAGCAGCTCCCGGGACAGGGGGTCCTACGAGCAGTACTTC. Its protein product is CASSSSRDRGSYEQYF.

This clone was detected once. The chain links TRBV6-5 to TRBJ2-2; D is possibly TRBD1 (6 bases). The germline gives CDR1 MNHEY, CDR2 SVGAGI. V lost 0 bases and J 4 bases, leaving 12 bases between the germline ends. The CDR3 sequence is 16 residues long. Written as DNA, the CDR3 is TGTGCCAGCAGTTACTCTTACGACAGGACCACCGGGGAGCTGTTTTTT. Encoded protein: CASSYSYDRTTGELFF.

This clone occurred once. This chain joins TRBV5-1 and TRBJ2-2; possibly TRBD2 for D (6 bases). The CDR3 is 16 amino acids. Germline lookup yields CDR1 SGHRS and CDR2 YFSETQ. Trimming removed 0 bases from V and 3 bases from J, with 12 bases in between. The chain's CDR3 is CASSLAGTRDTGELFF. CDR3 DNA sequence: TGCGCCAGCAGCTTGGCCGGGACTCGGGACACCGGGGAGCTGTTTTTT.

The rearrangement links TRBV23-1 to TRBJ1-1; perhaps TRBD1 as D (6 bases). TRBV23-1 is labeled an ORF, and its function is uncertain. The CDR3 covers 10 residues. The V end was cut by 8 bases, the J end by 8 bases, with 9 bases between. CDR3 in DNA: TGCGCCAGCGTTGACAGGGAAGCTTTCTTT. Protein sequence: CASVDREAFF.

This chain joins TRBV11-3 and TRBJ2-7; perhaps TRBD1 as D (5 bases). The germline V gene has CDR1 SGHNT and CDR2 YENEEA. The ends were cut back, 3 bases at V and 5 bases at J, with 11 bases in the middle. The CDR3 spans 13 residues. The CDR3 protein is CASSLNRLNEQYF. The CDR3 DNA reads TGTGCCAGCAGCTTGAACAGGTTGAACGAGCAGTACTTC.

The rearrangement joins TRBV4-1 to TRBJ2-2, with 10 bases that match TRBD1. The CDR3 has 16 amino acids. V shed 4 bases, J shed 5 bases, and the junction held 7 bases outside the gene matches. CDR1 and CDR2 from the germline V gene are MGHRA and YSYEKL. CDR3 in DNA: TGCGCCAGCAGCCCCGAGGGGACAGGGGTAACCGGGGAGCTGTTTTTT. Its protein product is CASSPEGTGVTGELFF.

V and J are TRBV11-3 and TRBJ2-1, with 8 positions matching TRBD2. V shed 0 bases and J 7 bases; nucleotides not matched to a gene: 8. The germline CDR1 and CDR2 sequences are SGHNT and YENEEA. This CDR3 has 16 residues. CDR3 nucleotides: TGTGCCAGCAGCTTAGATGGGGCGGGACTAGGGAATGAGCAGTTCTTC. This gives the protein CASSLDGAGLGNEQFF.

This clone was detected only once. This chain links TRBV9 with TRBJ2-3; D is undetermined. CDR3 length: 13 residues. Germline CDR1 reads SGDLS; CDR2 reads YYNGEE. Trimming left V 4 bases short and J 2 bases short, with 8 bases between. The CDR3 reads CASSPDNTDTQYF. The CDR3 bases are TGTGCCAGCAGCCCCGACAACACAGATACGCAGTATTTT.